Described below is a single T cell receptor beta chain sequence and its context. Per the authors' pipeline: How many nucleated cells were present was estimated from reference gene primer amplification. Clones were sequenced by immunoSEQ multiplex PCR, and TCRdb holds only the in-frame ones, with some missing. V and J calls and clone size are given by that table; D and trimming were obtained from the DNA. The table records 90,000 to 150,000 clones, approximately 83% of them present only once. The sample is drawn from a study of blood T cell repertoires in COVID-19. Whole-study context: Material from acute and convalescent COVID-19 was sourced from the United States, Italy and Spain.

The sequencing sample was made of peripheral blood. The TCR was taken from a man aged 80 or over with acute or convalescent COVID-19.

In DNA form, the CDR3 reads TGTGCCAGCACCCTGACAGGGGAAAAATATGGCTACACCTTC. It encodes CASTLTGEKYGYTF. The V call is TRBV9, the J call TRBJ1-2; 8 nucleotides match TRBD1. V lost 6 bases, J lost 5 bases, and 9 bases stayed unmatched. The germline V gene encodes CDR1 SGDLS and CDR2 YYNGEE. This CDR3 region has 14 residues.